The sequence of this T cell receptor beta chain was determined in a study of T cells after yellow fever vaccination. Germline CDR1 is DFQATT and CDR2 is SNEGSKA (reference sequence). V was pared by 2 bases and J by 6 bases, with 5 bases between. This CDR3 has 12 residues. This clonotype was recorded a few times. As yet, its antigen is unknown. One entry per CDR3 protein, called by TCRdb with MiXCR from the 5' RACE reads. Among 300,000 or so distinct CDR3 sequences, 13% were seen once, and the ten largest hold roughly 0.5%. Findings and caveats of the study: Primary-vaccination clones mostly resurfaced post-booster (approximately 96% CD4, roughly 90% CD8).

This TCR was sampled from a man aged 30 to 45 who received the YFV17D yellow fever vaccine. The rearrangement joins TRBV20-1 to TRBJ1-6; D is unresolved. The material sequenced was CD4+ T cells sorted from PBMCs, taken 45 days after the yellow fever booster vaccination. The CDR3 DNA reads as TGCAGTGCTAGATCCGGTAATTCACCCCTCCACTTT. As protein: CSARSGNSPLHF.